The T cell receptor beta chain described here comes from a study of control samples from healthy donors and cancer patients. The CDR3 covers 11 residues. Deletions cut 4 bases from V and 5 bases from J, with 1 base between. Looked up from germline, CDR1 is KGHDR and CDR2 is SFDVKD. The assay was immunoSEQ multiplex PCR, and TCRdb's table has in-frame clones only and misses some. Of over 150,000 clones in the sample, approximately 92% were seen once. This TCR was recovered from a man aged 25-40 years in good health. The sample taken for sequencing was blood. This chain uses TRBV24-1 with TRBJ2-2; D ambiguous. CDR3 residues: CATSETGELFF. CDR3 DNA sequence: TGTGCCACCAGTGAAACCGGGGAGCTGTTTTTT.